The clone carrying this TCR beta chain has ten or more counts. The sample comes from a study of neurological immune-mediated disorders. Trimming shortened V by 6 bases and J by 3 bases, and 13 bases separated the two germline ends. Germline CDR1 DFQATT, CDR2 SNEGSKA (reference sequence). The length of the CDR3 is 13 residues. Each CDR3 protein is one row after TCRdb ran MiXCR on the 5' RACE reads. Among 50,000 or so distinct CDR3 sequences listed, 16% were seen once. The receptor comes from a man aged 55-75 years in good health. The chain combines TRBV20-1 with TRBJ2-3; perhaps TRBD2 as D (7 bases). The sequenced material came from PBMCs. The CDR3 DNA is TGCAGTGCCCCAGAGGGGGGGACAGATACGCAGTATTTT. Amino acid sequence: CSAPEGGTDTQYF.